These 26 T cell receptor beta chains share one sample of origin, sequenced in a study of neurological immune-mediated disorders. TCRdb analysed the 5' RACE reads with MiXCR anew, one entry per CDR3 protein. The table lists nearly 30,000 distinct CDR3 sequences, about 15% of them singletons, with around 4.9% in the top ten. Time point meaning: technical triplicate 3. Sequences were obtained from CD4+ T cells from blood. The source is a female donor with HTLV-1-associated myelopathy (HAM/TSP).

The sample holds many counts of this clonotype. CDR3 nucleotides: TGTGCCAGCAGTTTAGGGGGGGTCCACGAGCAGTACTTC. Translation: CASSLGGVHEQYF. The chain combines TRBV12-3 or TRBV12-4 with TRBJ2-7; a weak D match, TRBD2 (6 bases). The CDR3 extends over 13 amino acids. V lost 1 base and J 5 bases, leaving 9 bases between the germline ends.

In this sample, this clonotype turned up many times. The V and J genes are TRBV6-5 and TRBJ2-7, with D perhaps matching TRBD1 (5 bases). From germline, CDR1 is MNHEY and CDR2 SVGAGI. Trimming removed 0 bases at V and 6 bases at J, with 12 bases between. The CDR3 has 14 amino acids. The chain's CDR3 is CASSYSPSQGEQYF. DNA of the CDR3: TGTGCCAGCAGTTACTCGCCATCCCAGGGCGAGCAGTACTTC.

The table lists this clonotype with many counts. The chain is built from TRBV20-1 and TRBJ2-7; 8 positions match TRBD2. The CDR3 sequence is 15 residues long. V was pared by 5 bases and J by 2 bases, with 11 bases of the junction left unmatched. Germline V gene lookup returns CDR1 DFQATT and CDR2 SNEGSKA (reference sequence). CDR3 protein: CSAEDRTSLTYEQYF. As DNA, the CDR3 is TGCAGTGCTGAGGATAGGACTAGCCTGACCTACGAGCAGTACTTC.

This clonotype was seen at least ten times. The chain joins TRBV12-3 or TRBV12-4 to TRBJ2-2, with TRBD1 identical over 11 bases. This CDR3 has 14 amino acids. J was trimmed by 8 bases and V by 7 bases; bases with no gene match: 6. This chain's CDR3 is CASNSGTGGGELFF. CDR3 DNA: TGTGCCAGCAATTCCGGGACAGGGGGGGGGGAGCTGTTTTTT.

The sample holds many counts of this clonotype. V and J are TRBV5-1 and TRBJ2-7; no clear D gene. The CDR3 length is 13 residues. Trimming shortened V by 4 bases and J by 5 bases, and 13 bases separated the two germline ends. Germline V gene lookup returns CDR1 SGHRS and CDR2 YFSETQ. CDR3 amino acids: CASSRQVHDEQYF. The CDR3 coding sequence is TGCGCCAGCAGCCGACAAGTCCACGACGAGCAGTACTTC.

This clonotype was recorded many times. The rearrangement joins TRBV7-8 to TRBJ1-5; D is possibly TRBD1 (6 bases). V was clipped by 4 bases and J by 7 bases, with 11 bases between them. CDR1 and CDR2 (germline): SGHVS, FQNEAQ. The CDR3 covers 13 residues. The DNA for the CDR3 is TGTGCCAGCAGCTCCCAGGGGAGCCAGCCCCAGCATTTT. Its translation is CASSSQGSQPQHF.

The sample holds many counts of this clonotype. The chain is built from TRBV6-2 or TRBV6-3 and TRBJ2-1; 7 bases align to TRBD2. Germline CDR1 is MNHEY and CDR2 is SVGEGT. With V trimmed by 3 bases and J by 7 bases, 6 bases remained unmatched. The CDR3 sequence is 14 residues long. CDR3 amino acids: CASSYEAGSNEQFF. In nucleotides, the CDR3 is TGTGCCAGCAGTTATGAAGCGGGGTCAAATGAGCAGTTCTTC.

This clonotype has ten or more counts. The V call is TRBV4-3, the J call TRBJ1-6; no firm D call. This CDR3 is 16 amino acids long. The V gene's germline CDR1 is LGHNA and CDR2 YSLEER. Trimming stripped 1 base from V and 0 bases from J, with 7 bases between. CDR3 amino acids: CASSQGLGSYNSPLHF. CDR3 DNA: TGCGCCAGCAGCCAAGGGCTAGGCTCCTATAATTCACCCCTCCACTTT.

This clonotype ranks as medium-sized. The chain combines TRBV5-1 with TRBJ1-1, with 7 positions matching TRBD1. Germline V gene sequence: CDR1 SGHRS, CDR2 YFSETQ. This CDR3 is built from 15 residues. V shed 4 bases, J shed 1 base, and the junction held 7 bases outside the gene matches. The CDR3 sequence: CASSGGGRENTEAFF. Written as DNA, the CDR3 is TGCGCCAGCAGCGGAGGGGGCAGGGAGAACACTGAAGCTTTCTTT.

This clonotype occurred many times. The rearrangement uses TRBV7-9 and TRBJ2-1; D possibly corresponds to TRBD2 (6 bases). The V end lost 5 bases, the J end lost 0 bases, and 11 bases lay between the germline ends. From germline, CDR1 is SEHNR and CDR2 FQNEAQ (reference sequence). The CDR3 is 15 residues long. DNA for the CDR3: TGTGCCAGCAGCGCCGGGACTTCCTCCTACAATGAGCAGTTCTTC. Its protein product is CASSAGTSSYNEQFF.

In the case of this clonotype: Germline is not matched at one junction end, which may reflect a read error. The CDR3 here is CASEDMGSTGELFF. CDR3 sequence (DNA): TGTGCCAGCGAGGACATGGGGTCGACCGGTGAGCTGTTTTTT. This chain links TRBV7-9 with TRBJ2-2; the D gene is possibly TRBD1 (5 bases). The germline V gene has CDR1 SEHNR and CDR2 FQNEAQ (reference sequence). This CDR3 is 14 amino acids long.

The rearrangement uses TRBV7-3 and TRBJ1-2; 7 nucleotides agree with TRBD1. This CDR3 comprises 16 residues. Germline loops: CDR1 SGHTA, CDR2 FQGTGA. For the CDR3, the DNA is TGTATCAGCAGCCCCTTCCCCGGGACAGATAACTATGGCTACACCTTC. Amino acid sequence: CISSPFPGTDNYGYTF.

This clonotype was seen many times. The genes are TRBV5-4 and TRBJ2-2, with TRBD2 matching over 11 bases. Germline V gene lookup returns CDR1 SGHNT and CDR2 YYREEE (reference sequence). The CDR3 consists of 16 residues. V dropped 1 base and J dropped 7; count of bases not matched to a gene: 6. For the CDR3, the DNA is TGTGCCAGCAGCTTGCAGACTAGCGGGGACATCGGGGAGCTGTTTTTT. Residues: CASSLQTSGDIGELFF.

At least ten counts were recorded for this clonotype. This chain connects TRBV9 to TRBJ2-2, with D tentatively TRBD1 (6 bases). Germline V gene sequence: CDR1 SGDLS, CDR2 YYNGEE. V was trimmed by 4 bases and J by 1 base, leaving 14 bases between them. This CDR3 spans 16 amino acids. CDR3 loop: CASSSWGLENTGELFF. The DNA of the CDR3 is TGTGCCAGCAGCTCATGGGGGCTGGAGAACACCGGGGAGCTGTTTTTT.

This clonotype was seen repeatedly, ten times or more. This chain uses TRBV20-1 with TRBJ2-1, with D possibly being TRBD1 (6 bases). The CDR3 contains 16 residues. Germline loops: CDR1 DFQATT, CDR2 SNEGSKA (reference sequence). The germline V and J ends were trimmed by 6 bases and 0 bases, with 18 bases remaining between them. The CDR3 region has the DNA TGCAGTGCAACAATGGGGGCACTGGGCTCCTACAATGAGCAGTTCTTC. Translated, it gives CSATMGALGSYNEQFF.

This clonotype has a count of ten or more. The rearrangement joins TRBV20-1 to TRBJ2-3; D remains ambiguous. In germline, CDR1 is DFQATT, CDR2 SNEGSKA (reference sequence). V lost 6 bases and J lost 4, with 8 bases in between. This CDR3 is 11 amino acids long. CDR3 sequence: CSALGSDTQYF. The CDR3 region has the DNA TGCAGTGCCCTCGGGTCAGATACGCAGTATTTT.

This clonotype appeared many times. J is TRBJ2-3 and V is TRBV20-1; no clear D gene. This CDR3 spans 13 amino acids. Trimming removed 1 base at V and 0 bases at J, with 5 bases between. Germline values: CDR1 DFQATT, CDR2 SNEGSKA (reference sequence). As DNA, the CDR3 is TGCAGTGCTAGAGTGGTGAGCACAGATACGCAGTATTTT. Protein: CSARVVSTDTQYF.

This clonotype came up many times. The chain links TRBV2 to TRBJ2-2, with D maybe TRBD1 (6 bases). The CDR3 has 13 amino acids. Trimming left V 8 bases short and J 6 bases short, with 13 bases between. The germline V gene encodes CDR1 SNHLY and CDR2 FYNNEI. CDR3: CASEQGRSGELFF. The CDR3 DNA is TGTGCCAGCGAACAGGGACGTTCCGGGGAGCTGTTTTTT.

This chain joins TRBV19 and TRBJ1-6, with 10 bases fitting TRBD1. With V trimmed by 4 bases and J by 6 bases, 12 bases remained unmatched. This CDR3 spans 18 amino acids. The germline CDR1 and CDR2 sequences are LNHDA and SQIVND (reference sequence). The CDR3 sequence is CASSSRPTGGSANSPLHF. CDR3 in DNA: TGTGCCAGTAGTAGCCGCCCGACAGGGGGCTCTGCTAATTCACCCCTCCACTTT.

The table lists this clonotype with many counts. This sequence joins TRBV6-5 and TRBJ1-6; D not certain. The CDR3 has 13 residues. CDR1 MNHEY and CDR2 SVGAGI come from the germline V gene. The V end was cut by 0 bases, the J end by 9 bases, with 6 bases between. The CDR3 region is CASSYSMLSPLHF. The CDR3 nucleotides read TGTGCCAGCAGTTACTCGATGCTTTCACCCCTCCACTTT.

As concerns this clonotype: The junction shows a germline mismatch at one end, possibly a read error. CDR3 in DNA: TGTGCCTTGAGTAGTGATTATGGCTACACCTTC. This translates into CALSSDYGYTF. This chain links TRBV30 with TRBJ1-2; D not certain. There are 11 residues in the CDR3. Germline loops: CDR1 GTSNPN, CDR2 SVGIG (reference sequence).

There are many counts of this clonotype. The chain joins TRBV27 to TRBJ1-5; D unresolved. Trimming shortened V by 1 base and J by 0 bases, and 4 bases separated the two germline ends. This CDR3 spans 14 amino acids. Germline lookup yields CDR1 MNHEY and CDR2 SMNVEV (reference sequence). CDR3 loop: CASSLLGSNQPQHF. CDR3 coding DNA: TGTGCCAGCAGTTTATTAGGTAGCAATCAGCCCCAGCATTTT.

J is TRBJ2-3 and V is TRBV3-1; tentative D call: TRBD2 (5 bases). CDR1 is LGHDT and CDR2 is YNNKEL in the germline V gene (reference sequence). The V end was cut by 2 bases, the J end by 3 bases, with 12 bases between. CDR3 size: 15 residues. The CDR3 loop is CASSQPQAVTDTQYF. The CDR3 DNA reads as TGTGCCAGCAGCCAACCTCAAGCGGTTACAGATACGCAGTATTTT.

This clonotype was seen ten or more times. This sequence joins TRBV13 and TRBJ2-5; 7 positions match TRBD2. Losses at the gene ends were 1 base for V and 5 bases for J; bases not matched to a gene: 1. The CDR3 has 13 amino acids. Germline lookup yields CDR1 PRHDT and CDR2 FYEKMQ (reference sequence). The CDR3 DNA follows: TGTGCCAGCAGCTTAGCTAGCGGCGAGACCCAGTACTTC. Translated: CASSLASGETQYF.

This clonotype was counted only a few times. The chain carries TRBV5-1 and TRBJ1-3, with 8 bases lining up with TRBD1. The CDR3 covers 16 residues. Trimming took 4 bases from V and 2 from J; bases not matched to a gene: 8. Germline-derived CDR1 and CDR2 are SGHRS and YFSETQ. Written as DNA, the CDR3 is TGCGCCAGCAGCCCGGACGGGACAGGAGCTGGAAACACCATATATTTT. Translating gives CASSPDGTGAGNTIYF.

This clonotype was observed at least ten times. The V and J genes are TRBV28 and TRBJ1-1, with D uncertain. The V end was cut by 5 bases, the J end by 9 bases, with 10 bases between. CDR3 length: 11 amino acids. CDR1 and CDR2 from the germline V gene are MDHEN and SYDVKM. The CDR3 reads CASSKLGKAFF. The CDR3 region has the DNA TGTGCCAGCAGTAAATTGGGGAAAGCTTTCTTT.